This paragraph covers one TCR beta chain sequence. The target antigen is unknown. TCRdb's table, derived via immunoSEQ multiplex PCR, lists solely in-frame clones and lacks some. The sample records fewer than 400,000 clones, roughly 90% being singletons. The data stem from a study of cytomegalovirus exposure and HLA in healthy donors. Whole-study context: In a later analysis, it was reported that the approximately 110 validation repertoires had been produced on the same platform as the roughly 700 repertoires belonging to the first cohort. Study results and limitations: Diagnosis of cytomegalovirus status made by the classifier reportedly showed high specificity and sensitivity.

Germline lookup yields CDR1 SGHKS and CDR2 YYEKEE (reference sequence). This CDR3 has 12 amino acids. Trimming shortened V by 2 bases and J by 7 bases, and 4 bases separated the two germline ends. Source material: PBMCs. The V gene is TRBV5-5, the J gene TRBJ1-6, with D uncertain. The sequence came from a man aged 25-45 years in good health and CMV-seronegative. The CDR3 reads CASSLANSPLHF. Written as DNA, the CDR3 is TGTGCCAGCAGCTTAGCAAATTCACCCCTCCACTTT.